This is a list of T cell receptor beta chains from one sample in a study of cytomegalovirus exposure and HLA in healthy donors. The assay was immunoSEQ multiplex PCR, and TCRdb's table has in-frame clones only and misses some. This sample yields under 200,000 clones, of which around 82% are seen a single time; about 1.8% belongs to the top ten. Sequencing was performed on PBMCs. The source is a man aged 35 to 55 in good health and CMV-seropositive. Both conserved end residues are trimmed from each CDR3. D genes are given only for firm matches.

v_call: TRBV6-6
d_call: TRBD1
cdr3_aa: ASSYLGDSTEAF

v_call: TRBV5-1
d_call: TRBD2
cdr3_aa: ASSPLGASGTSSYEQY

v_call: TRBV7-2
d_call: -
cdr3_aa: ASSHAPQTAYNEQF

v_call: TRBV28
d_call: TRBD1
cdr3_aa: ASSPTGGWTEAF

v_call: TRBV9
d_call: TRBD1
cdr3_aa: ASRGTGVDSGANVLT

v_call: TRBV30
d_call: TRBD1
cdr3_aa: AWTRGQGGTDTQY

v_call: TRBV28
d_call: -
cdr3_aa: ASSLYRALRNQPQH

v_call: TRBV11-3
d_call: -
cdr3_aa: ASSLSSETQY

v_call: TRBV6-1
d_call: -
cdr3_aa: ASNEGQTYEQY

v_call: TRBV6-5
d_call: -
cdr3_aa: ASSQPRGTDTQY

v_call: TRBV5-1
d_call: -
cdr3_aa: ASSLAPTAGDEQY

v_call: TRBV19
d_call: -
cdr3_aa: ASSIDLTGIKETQY

v_call: TRBV11-2
d_call: -
cdr3_aa: ASSLGQNQPQH

v_call: TRBV10-1
d_call: TRBD1
cdr3_aa: ASSESLQGTDEQY

v_call: TRBV9
d_call: TRBD1
cdr3_aa: ASSAPGTGPYEQY

v_call: TRBV7-2
d_call: -
cdr3_aa: ASSPTLDRISYEQY

v_call: TRBV19
d_call: TRBD2
cdr3_aa: ASSTSGSVPYEQY

v_call: TRBV6-5
d_call: TRBD1
cdr3_aa: ASSLTGGPNQPQH

v_call: TRBV9
d_call: -
cdr3_aa: ASRGRSNYGYT

v_call: TRBV15
d_call: -
cdr3_aa: ATSRDQGGAGGYT

v_call: TRBV7-2
d_call: -
cdr3_aa: ASMGSYNEQF

v_call: TRBV5-1
d_call: -
cdr3_aa: ASSFVQVSSGANVLT

v_call: TRBV27
d_call: -
cdr3_aa: ASSPHSGYEQY

v_call: TRBV10-3
d_call: TRBD1
cdr3_aa: AIKGQLSTDTQY

v_call: TRBV29-1
d_call: -
cdr3_aa: SAKSGAPDTQY

v_call: TRBV4-2
d_call: TRBD2
cdr3_aa: ASSLTGTSAYEQY

v_call: TRBV25-1
d_call: -
cdr3_aa: ASSEYGGSPRTAF

v_call: TRBV30
d_call: TRBD2
cdr3_aa: AWSVGLAGAVYEQY